These T cell receptor beta chains were read from a single sample in a study of technical replicates of blood from a few donors. Here immunoSEQ multiplex PCR was the method, and the copy in TCRdb shows in-frame clones only, minus some. The sample has tens of thousands of clones, over 95% seen once; the top ten hold approximately 0.21%. Source material: T cells isolated from PBMCs. These receptors all stem from a human donor in good health. Each CDR3 is given with its conserved first and last residue. The D gene is left open where the match is weak. Some rows have no size entry. The others give once, few or many, or a class for an expanded clone.

j_call clone_size v_call d_call cdr3_aa cdr3_nt
TRBJ2-1 once TRBV29-1 NA CSVPHPSHYNEQFF TGCAGCGTTCCGCATCCGAGCCATTACAATGAGCAGTTCTTC
TRBJ2-5 NA TRBV6-5 NA CASSAFQGKETQYF TGTGCCAGCAGTGCGTTTCAGGGAAAAGAGACCCAGTACTTC
TRBJ1-4 NA TRBV5-4 NA CASNLQGTNEKLFF TGTGCCAGCAACTTACAGGGAACTAATGAAAAACTGTTTTTT
TRBJ2-2 NA TRBV27 TRBD2 CASRARLSGRYGGELFF TGTGCCAGCAGAGCACGCCTCAGCGGGAGATACGGCGGGGAGCTGTTTTTT
TRBJ2-5 NA TRBV27 TRBD1 CASSEYQGAGETQYF TGTGCCAGCAGTGAATACCAGGGGGCTGGGGAGACCCAGTACTTC
TRBJ2-1 NA TRBV6-6 NA CASSKSLAGGNNEQFF TGTGCCAGCAGTAAGTCACTAGCAGGTGGGAACAATGAGCAGTTCTTC
TRBJ2-7 NA TRBV13 TRBD2 CASSLRLAGAYEQYF TGTGCCAGCAGCCTACGACTAGCGGGGGCCTACGAGCAGTACTTC
TRBJ1-1 NA TRBV27 NA CASRQGDVNTEAFF TGTGCCAGCAGACAGGGAGACGTGAACACTGAAGCTTTCTTT
TRBJ2-7 once TRBV9 NA CASSVDPAQTYEQYF TGTGCCAGCAGCGTAGACCCGGCACAGACCTACGAGCAGTACTTC
TRBJ1-1 once TRBV27 TRBD1 CASSRPGTGPTYTEAFF TGTGCCAGCAGCCGTCCCGGGACAGGGCCCACCTACACTGAAGCTTTCTTT
TRBJ1-1 NA TRBV9 TRBD1 CASSVAKGTAEAFF TGTGCCAGCAGCGTAGCCAAAGGGACAGCTGAAGCTTTCTTT
TRBJ2-7 NA TRBV5-4 TRBD2 CASSWPGLAGAREQYF TGTGCCAGCAGCTGGCCGGGACTAGCGGGAGCACGCGAGCAGTACTTC
TRBJ1-1 NA TRBV30 TRBD1 CAWSVPQWTGENTEAFF TGTGCCTGGAGTGTACCCCAGTGGACAGGGGAAAACACTGAAGCTTTCTTT
TRBJ1-2 NA TRBV27 TRBD1 CASSWGQGGYGYTF TGTGCCAGCAGTTGGGGACAGGGAGGCTATGGCTACACCTTC
TRBJ1-1 NA TRBV27 NA CASSLGLYTEAFF TGTGCCAGCAGTCTAGGACTGTACACTGAAGCTTTCTTT
TRBJ2-2 NA TRBV5-6 TRBD1 CASSPQGRTGELFF TGTGCCAGCAGCCCACAGGGGCGCACCGGGGAGCTGTTTTTT
TRBJ1-4 NA TRBV27 NA CASSFSPTTNEKLFF TGTGCCAGCAGTTTTTCCCCAACAACTAATGAAAAACTGTTTTTT
TRBJ2-7 NA TRBV28 NA CASSFTSYTGSSYEQYF TGTGCCAGCAGTTTCACTAGTTATACGGGGAGCTCCTACGAGCAGTACTTC
TRBJ2-5 NA TRBV9 TRBD2 CASSVGSGPGGETQYF TGTGCCAGCAGCGTAGGAAGCGGCCCCGGGGGGGAAACCCAGTACTTC
TRBJ2-6 NA TRBV18 TRBD1 CASSPRTGNSGANVLTF TGTGCCAGCTCACCACGGACAGGAAACTCTGGGGCCAACGTCCTGACTTTC
TRBJ2-7 NA TRBV6-1 TRBD1 CASRDRSFYEQYF TGTGCCAGCCGGGACAGGTCTTTCTACGAGCAGTACTTC
TRBJ1-5 once TRBV27 NA CASSFRGASNQPQHF TGTGCCAGCAGTTTCCGGGGTGCTAGCAATCAGCCCCAGCATTTT
TRBJ1-1 NA TRBV6-6 NA CASRYTRQGGTEAFF TGTGCCAGCAGGTATACCAGGCAGGGTGGCACTGAAGCTTTCTTT
TRBJ1-5 NA TRBV15 NA CATSSYNPSYSNQPQHF TGTGCCACCAGCAGTTACAATCCCTCGTATAGCAATCAGCCCCAGCATTTT
TRBJ2-5 NA TRBV19 TRBD1 CASSARDRVGLYQETQYF TGTGCCAGTAGTGCCCGGGACAGGGTGGGCCTGTACCAAGAGACCCAGTACTTC
TRBJ1-1 NA TRBV5-4 NA CASSLAGYTEAFF TGTGCCAGCAGCTTGGCCGGTTACACTGAAGCTTTCTTT
TRBJ1-1 few TRBV19 NA CASSTGPTEAFF TGTGCCAGCTCGACAGGTCCCACTGAAGCTTTCTTT
TRBJ2-5 NA TRBV19 TRBD2 CASSASSGRRETQYF TGTGCCAGTAGTGCATCTAGCGGGAGACGAGAGACCCAGTACTTC
TRBJ2-5 NA TRBV6-5 TRBD1 CASSSGQGPQETQYF TGTGCCAGCAGTTCCGGACAGGGCCCACAAGAGACCCAGTACTTC
TRBJ2-7 once TRBV7-9 NA CASSLLVPSSYEQYF TGTGCCAGCAGCTTACTGGTACCTAGCTCCTACGAGCAGTACTTC
TRBJ1-4 NA TRBV7-2 NA CASSLGRGRNEKLFF TGTGCCAGCAGCTTAGGCAGGGGAAGAAATGAAAAACTGTTTTTT
TRBJ2-5 NA TRBV6-5 NA CASSLDQGNQETQYF TGTGCCAGCAGCTTAGACCAGGGGAACCAAGAGACCCAGTACTTC
TRBJ2-7 NA TRBV2 NA CASMRDTSYEQYF TGTGCCAGCATGCGGGATACCTCCTACGAGCAGTACTTC
TRBJ2-1 NA TRBV7-2 NA CASSPVTDSYNEQFF TGTGCCAGCAGCCCAGTCACCGATTCCTACAATGAGCAGTTCTTC
TRBJ2-7 NA TRBV11-2 TRBD2 CASSGGLAGVGEQYF TGTGCCAGCAGCGGGGGACTAGCGGGAGTGGGCGAGCAGTACTTC
TRBJ1-1 NA TRBV6-5 TRBD1 CASSPFDRATEAFF TGTGCCAGCAGTCCCTTCGACAGGGCCACTGAAGCTTTCTTT
TRBJ2-1 NA TRBV19 TRBD2 CASSTSTAGVNEQFF TGTGCCAGTAGTACATCTACAGCGGGAGTCAATGAGCAGTTCTTC
TRBJ2-3 NA TRBV5-4 TRBD2 CASRLGTSVDTQYF TGTGCCAGCAGGCTCGGGACTAGTGTGGATACGCAGTATTTT
TRBJ1-1 NA TRBV29-1 TRBD1 CSVLTGGNTEAFF TGCAGCGTATTGACAGGGGGGAACACTGAAGCTTTCTTT
TRBJ2-1 NA TRBV9 NA CASSSLGTSYNEQFF TGTGCCAGCAGCAGCCTCGGGACAAGCTACAATGAGCAGTTCTTC
TRBJ2-7 NA TRBV4-2 NA CASSQNGGSYEQYF TGTGCCAGCAGCCAAAACGGAGGCTCCTACGAGCAGTACTTC
TRBJ1-2 NA TRBV28 NA CASSMGGGRGYTF TGTGCCAGCAGTATGGGAGGGGGTAGGGGCTACACCTTC
TRBJ2-4 NA TRBV7-3 TRBD1 CASSRQGEIQYF TGTGCCAGCAGCCGACAGGGGGAAATCCAGTACTTC
TRBJ2-7 NA TRBV4-1 NA CASSQGLWATGWEQYF TGCGCCAGCAGCCAAGGTTTGTGGGCCACTGGGTGGGAGCAGTACTTC
TRBJ2-7 NA TRBV11-2 TRBD1 CASRGPGQGLYEQYF TGTGCCAGCAGGGGACCGGGACAGGGTCTTTACGAGCAGTACTTC
TRBJ2-2 once TRBV5-1 NA CASSPGSIGGELFF TGCGCCAGCAGCCCCGGGAGTATAGGCGGGGAGCTGTTTTTT